Described below is a single T cell receptor beta chain sequence and its context. The sample originates from a study of blood T cell repertoires in COVID-19. Germline V gene sequence: CDR1 LNHDA, CDR2 SQIVND (reference sequence). CDR3 length equals 12 residues. V lost 3 bases, J lost 4 bases, and 7 bases lay in between. Sequenced by immunoSEQ multiplex PCR; TCRdb stores in-frame clones only, minus some. The sample includes around 220,000 clones, about 90% of them seen just once. Membership in each cohort depended on participant-reported clinical history. The rearrangement joins TRBV19 to TRBJ2-7; perhaps TRBD1 as D (5 bases). The source is a woman aged 45-65 years with acute COVID-19. Sequenced material: PBMCs or T cells enriched from blood (not recorded which). CDR3 residues: CASSIKGYEQYF. Here the CDR3 DNA reads TGTGCCAGTAGTATTAAGGGGTACGAGCAGTACTTC.